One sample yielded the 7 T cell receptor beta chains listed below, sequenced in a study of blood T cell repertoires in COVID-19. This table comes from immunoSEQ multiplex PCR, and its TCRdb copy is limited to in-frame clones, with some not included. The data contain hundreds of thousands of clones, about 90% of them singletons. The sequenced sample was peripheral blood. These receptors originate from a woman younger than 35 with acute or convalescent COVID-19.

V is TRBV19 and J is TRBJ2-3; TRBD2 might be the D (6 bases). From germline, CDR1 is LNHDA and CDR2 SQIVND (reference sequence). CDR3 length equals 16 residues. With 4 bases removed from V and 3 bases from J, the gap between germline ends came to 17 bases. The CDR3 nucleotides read TGTGCCAGTAGTACCCCCCGACAGCGGGCAACAGATACGCAGTATTTT. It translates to CASSTPRQRATDTQYF. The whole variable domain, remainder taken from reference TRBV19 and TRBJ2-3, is DGGITQSPKYLFRKEGQNVTLSCEQNLNHDAMYWYRQDPGQGLRLIYYSQIVNDFQKGDIAEGYSVSREKKESFPLTVTSAQKNPTAFYLCASSTPRQRATDTQYFGPGTRLTVL.

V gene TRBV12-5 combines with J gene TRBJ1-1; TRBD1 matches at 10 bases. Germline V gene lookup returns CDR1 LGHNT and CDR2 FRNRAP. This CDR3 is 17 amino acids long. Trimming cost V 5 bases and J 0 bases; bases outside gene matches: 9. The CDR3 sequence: CASGPGTGDAMNTEAFF. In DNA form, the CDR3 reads TGTGCTAGTGGTCCTGGGACAGGGGACGCCATGAACACTGAAGCTTTCTTT.

CDR3 bases: TGTGCCAGCAGCTCCACCGGGAGAGGGGGCTCGGGCGGGGAGCTGTTTTTT. It yields the protein CASSSTGRGGSGGELFF. V is TRBV11-2 and J is TRBJ2-2, with D perhaps matching TRBD1 (7 bases). V was trimmed by 4 bases and J by 7 bases, leaving 22 bases between them. Germline values: CDR1 SGHAT, CDR2 FQNNGV. The CDR3 runs 17 residues. Full variable domain (remainder filled in from reference TRBV11-2 and TRBJ2-2): EAGVAQSPRYKIIEKRQSVAFWCNPISGHATLYWYQQILGQGPKLLIQFQNNGVVDDSQLPKDRFSAERLKGVDSTLKIQPAKLEDSAVYLCASSSTGRGGSGGELFFGEGSRLTVL.

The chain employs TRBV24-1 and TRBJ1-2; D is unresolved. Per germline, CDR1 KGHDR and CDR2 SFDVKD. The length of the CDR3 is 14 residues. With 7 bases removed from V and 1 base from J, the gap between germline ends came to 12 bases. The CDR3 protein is CATRRGEDNYGYTF. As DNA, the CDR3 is TGTGCCACCAGGCGCGGTGAGGATAACTATGGCTACACCTTC.

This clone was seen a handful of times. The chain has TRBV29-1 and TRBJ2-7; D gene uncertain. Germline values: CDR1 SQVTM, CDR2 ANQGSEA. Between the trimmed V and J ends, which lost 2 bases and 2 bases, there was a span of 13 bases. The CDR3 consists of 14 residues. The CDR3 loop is CSVEIQPGPYEQYF. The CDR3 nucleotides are TGCAGCGTTGAAATACAGCCTGGCCCCTACGAGCAGTACTTC.

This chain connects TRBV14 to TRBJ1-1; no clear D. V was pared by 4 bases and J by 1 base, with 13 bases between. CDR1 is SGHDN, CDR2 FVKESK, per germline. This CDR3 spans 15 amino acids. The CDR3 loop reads CASSPRRSTNTEAFF. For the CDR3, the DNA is TGTGCCAGCAGCCCCCGACGGAGTACGAACACTGAAGCTTTCTTT.

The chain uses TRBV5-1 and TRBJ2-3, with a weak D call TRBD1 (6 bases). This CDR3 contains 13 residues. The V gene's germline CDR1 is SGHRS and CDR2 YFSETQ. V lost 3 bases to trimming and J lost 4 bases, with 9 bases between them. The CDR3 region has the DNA TGCGCCAGCAGCTCGGACAGTTCAGATACGCAGTATTTT. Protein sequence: CASSSDSSDTQYF. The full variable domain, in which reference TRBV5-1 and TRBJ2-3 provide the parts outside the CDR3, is KAGVTQTPRYLIKTRGQQVTLSCSPISGHRSVSWYQQTPGQGLQFLFEYFSETQRNKGNFPGRFSGRQFSNSRSEMNVSTLELGDSALYLCASSSDSSDTQYFGPGTRLTVL.